This T cell receptor beta chain was sequenced during a study of CXCR3-negative and CXCR3-positive naive CD8 T cells. A remark on this clonotype: The antigen is unknown.

Study-wide points: When CXCR3-positive naive cells were set against CXCR3-negative naive cells, the former had more hydrophobic TRB CDR3s.

TRB cDNA was prepared as libraries by UMI-labeled 5' RACE. TCRdb reprocessed the 5' RACE reads, keeping one entry per CDR3 protein, no DNA. Seen in this sample are some 140,000 distinct CDR3 sequences; the ten most common clones hold approximately 0.51%. Sequencing was performed on naive CXCR3+ CD8+ T cells from blood. Subset given: CD45RO-CCR7+CD27+CD95- naive CD8+ T cells expressing CXCR3 (TNR3+). The receptor was isolated from a human donor in good health. Some clones in this sample may be carry-over from other donors' samples.

The CDR3 loop reads CASSRRGTGDGYTF. The chain joins TRBV4-1 to TRBJ1-2; TCRdb outputs TRBD1, but without DNA this stays unchecked. The germline V gene encodes CDR1 MGHRA and CDR2 YSYEKL. The CDR3 has 14 amino acids.